These 30 T cell receptor beta chains originate from one sample sequenced in a study of spatial heterogeneity in lung cancer. This sample's time point: sample taken at primary tumor resection. Whole RNA, isolated from tumor, nontumor lung or frozen PBMC, was sequenced without prior sorting. One entry per CDR3 protein, called by TCRdb with MiXCR from the 5' RACE reads. The top ten hold 4.6% of the sample, which has about 82,000 distinct CDR3 sequences, 10% to 15% seen once. Material: PBMCs, obtained at surgery. These receptors came from a male donor with early-stage non-small cell lung cancer.

V usage is TRBV29-1 and J usage is TRBJ2-3, with TRBD2 matching over 15 bases. This CDR3 comprises 17 residues. With 1 base clipped from V and 1 base from J, the junction kept 3 bases outside the gene matches. Germline lookup yields CDR1 SQVTM and CDR2 ANQGSEA. Here the CDR3 reads CSVEGTSGGAGTDTQYF. CDR3 nucleotides: TGCAGCGTTGAAGGGACTAGCGGGGGGGCAGGCACAGATACGCAGTATTTT.

V gene TRBV2 combines with J gene TRBJ2-5; possible D gene TRBD2, 6 bases. V gave up 8 bases and J gave up 1 base, with 8 bases separating them. The germline V gene has CDR1 SNHLY and CDR2 FYNNEI. The CDR3 runs 12 residues. In DNA, the CDR3 is TGTGCCAGCCGGGGGACCCAAGAGACCCAGTACTTC. Residues: CASRGTQETQYF.

This clonotype was counted at least ten times. This chain connects TRBV24-1 to TRBJ1-5, with D maybe TRBD1 (6 bases). The CDR3 length is 15 residues. Trimming cost V 12 bases and J 2 bases, with 19 bases left between them. From germline, CDR1 is KGHDR and CDR2 SFDVKD. CDR3 loop: CAPQGYRAGNQPQHF. The DNA for the CDR3 is TGTGCCCCTCAGGGTTACAGGGCTGGCAATCAGCCCCAGCATTTT.

This clonotype showed up many times. The chain links TRBV6-6 to TRBJ1-4, with D perhaps TRBD1 (6 bases). This CDR3 is 15 amino acids long. Germline values: CDR1 MNHNY, CDR2 SVGAGI (reference sequence). Trimming left V 4 bases short and J 7 bases short, with 16 bases between. Here the CDR3 DNA reads TGTGCCAGCAGTTCCGAACAGGGTTTGGGTGAAAAACTGTTTTTT. Its translation is CASSSEQGLGEKLFF.

The table lists this clonotype with a few counts. The rearrangement joins TRBV7-2 to TRBJ2-1; 7 bases match TRBD2. The CDR3 has 15 residues. CDR1 and CDR2 (germline): SGHTA, FQGNSA. V shed 5 bases and J 7 bases; nucleotides not matched to a gene: 11. The CDR3: CASSPVAGAGNEQFF. CDR3 bases: TGTGCCAGCAGCCCGGTGGCGGGAGCTGGTAATGAGCAGTTCTTC. The full variable domain, rest sourced from reference TRBV7-2 and TRBJ2-1, is GAGVSQSPSNKVTEKGKDVELRCDPISGHTALYWYRQSLGQGLEFLIYFQGNSAPDKSGLPSDRFSAERTGGSVSTLTIQRTQQEDSAVYLCASSPVAGAGNEQFFGPGTRLTVL.

The table lists this clonotype with many counts. The rearrangement links TRBV29-1 to TRBJ1-2; D not certain. V was clipped by 6 bases and J by 1 base, with 3 bases between them. The CDR3 loop spans 10 amino acids. CDR1 and CDR2 from the germline V gene are SQVTM and ANQGSEA. The CDR3 reads CSVLNYGYTF. The CDR3 coding sequence is TGCAGCGTCCTTAACTATGGCTACACCTTC.

This clonotype was found a few times. The genes are TRBV27 and TRBJ1-2, with D hard to call. This CDR3 contains 13 residues. V was shortened by 5 bases and J by 8 bases, with 15 bases between the two germline ends. Germline V gene lookup returns CDR1 MNHEY and CDR2 SMNVEV (reference sequence). The CDR3 nucleotides read TGTGCCAGCAGTCCCACGGGTGACGCGGGCTACACCTTC. Its translation is CASSPTGDAGYTF.

The chain has TRBV28 and TRBJ2-4, with D perhaps being TRBD1 or TRBD2 (5 bases each). V was trimmed by 5 bases and J by 7 bases, leaving 21 bases between them. Germline loops: CDR1 MDHEN, CDR2 SYDVKM. CDR3 length: 16 residues. The CDR3 DNA reads as TGTGCCAGCAGTCCTAAAGGGGAGAGAAAAAATAACATTCAGTACTTC. Protein: CASSPKGERKNNIQYF.

This clonotype was observed a handful of times. The V and J genes are TRBV12-3 or TRBV12-4 and TRBJ2-3, with D hard to call. The CDR3 spans 13 residues. Trimming left V 2 bases short and J 5 bases short, with 8 bases between. Here the CDR3 reads CASSLMLGDTQYF. The CDR3 DNA sequence: TGTGCCAGCAGTTTAATGCTCGGAGATACGCAGTATTTT.

The V call is TRBV6-2 or TRBV6-3, the J call TRBJ2-1; TRBD2 agrees at 7 bases. Germline V CDR1 and CDR2: MNHEY, SVGEGT. The V and J ends lost 5 bases and 10 bases, in that order; junction bases with no gene match: 14. The CDR3 loop spans 15 amino acids. CDR3 sequence: CASSPGLVLGEEQFF. CDR3 coding DNA: TGTGCCAGCAGTCCAGGACTAGTCCTGGGGGAGGAGCAGTTCTTC.

The DNA for the CDR3 is TGTGCCAGCAGCCAGGACAGGGGGAAGTTCGGCTATGGCTACACCTTC. Translating it yields CASSQDRGKFGYGYTF. V and J are TRBV6-5 and TRBJ1-2, with 10 bases lining up with TRBD1. The CDR3 contains 16 residues. The germline CDR1 and CDR2 sequences are MNHEY and SVGAGI. V shed 6 bases, J shed 4 bases, and the junction held 11 bases outside the gene matches.

The rearrangement uses TRBV20-1 and TRBJ1-1, with D perhaps TRBD1 (5 bases). Germline-derived CDR1 and CDR2 are DFQATT and SNEGSKA (reference sequence). The CDR3 consists of 14 residues. Trimming removed 5 bases from V and 5 bases from J, with 18 bases in between. The CDR3 region has the DNA TGCAGTGCTCCAAGGAATCAGGGAGGGACTGAAGCTTTCTTT. Its translation: CSAPRNQGGTEAFF.

This chain's CDR3 is CAWSTGRNYGYTF. DNA of the CDR3: TGTGCCTGGAGTACAGGGCGAAACTATGGCTACACCTTC. The gene calls are TRBV30 and TRBJ1-2; tentatively, D is TRBD1 (6 bases). The germline gives CDR1 GTSNPN, CDR2 SVGIG (reference sequence). CDR3 size: 13 residues. Trimming took 2 bases from V and 2 from J, leaving 9 bases between them.

The genes are TRBV12-3 or TRBV12-4 and TRBJ1-1, with D unresolved. This CDR3 comprises 14 residues. The V and J ends lost 3 bases and 1 base respectively, with 9 bases between them. DNA of the CDR3: TGTGCCAGCAGTTTCCCTACAGCGAACACTGAAGCTTTCTTT. Translating gives CASSFPTANTEAFF.

The rearrangement uses TRBV12-3 or TRBV12-4 and TRBJ2-2; D perhaps matches TRBD1 (6 bases). The germline V and J ends were trimmed by 1 base and 3 bases, with 12 bases remaining between them. The CDR3 is 16 residues long. The CDR3 DNA reads as TGTGCCAGCAGTTTAGTCGGCAGGGGAGACACCGGGGAGCTGTTTTTT. Residues: CASSLVGRGDTGELFF.

The rearrangement joins TRBV5-1 to TRBJ2-5; 11 positions agree with TRBD2. This CDR3 contains 15 residues. The junction had 8 bases not matched to a gene; V was cut back by 6 bases and J by 4 bases. The germline V gene has CDR1 SGHRS and CDR2 YFSETQ. The CDR3 nucleotides are TGCGCCAGCACCTTAGCGGGGGGGAACGGAGAGACCCAGTACTTC. Translation: CASTLAGGNGETQYF.

This rearrangement joins TRBV20-1 to TRBJ1-3, with D unclear. V lost 3 bases and J lost 0, with 6 bases in between. Germline V gene data show CDR1 as DFQATT and CDR2 as SNEGSKA (reference sequence). The CDR3 is made up of 13 amino acids. The CDR3 reads CSASPSSGNTIYF. The CDR3, as DNA: TGCAGTGCTAGTCCATCCTCTGGAAACACCATATATTTT.

The V call is TRBV18, the J call TRBJ1-3, with unresolved D. With 5 bases removed from V and 0 bases from J, the gap between germline ends came to 11 bases. Germline V CDR1 and CDR2: KGHSH, LQKENI. The CDR3 length is 15 residues. This chain's CDR3 is CASSSTYLSGNTIYF. For the CDR3, the DNA is TGTGCCAGCTCATCTACATACCTCTCTGGAAACACCATATATTTT. Filled out from reference TRBV18 and TRBJ1-3, the complete variable domain reads NAGVMQNPRHLVRRRGQEARLRCSPMKGHSHVYWYRQLPEEGLKFMVYLQKENIIDESGMPKERFSAEFPKEGPSILRIQQVVRGDSAAYFCASSSTYLSGNTIYFGEGSWLTVV.

This chain connects TRBV9 to TRBJ1-2, with D tentatively TRBD1 (5 bases). This CDR3 comprises 15 residues. Trimming took off 4 bases at V and 2 bases at J, with 15 bases between the two ends. Germline CDR1 and CDR2: SGDLS and YYNGEE. CDR3 in DNA: TGTGCCAGCAGCTCATCGTTACGGGGGAACTATGGCTACACCTTC. The encoded protein is CASSSSLRGNYGYTF. Full variable domain (outside the CDR3, taken from reference TRBV9 and TRBJ1-2): DSGVTQTPKHLITATGQRVTLRCSPRSGDLSVYWYQQSLDQGLQFLIQYYNGEERAKGNILERFSAQQFPDLHSELNLSSLELGDSALYFCASSSSLRGNYGYTFGSGTRLTVV.

This clonotype came up a few times. Mismatch with germline at one junction end may stem from a read error. V and J are TRBV3-1 and TRBJ2-1; D is possibly TRBD2 (6 bases). Looked up from germline, CDR1 is LGHDT and CDR2 is YNNKEL (reference sequence). This CDR3 is 14 amino acids long. CDR3 residues: CASSQAGPYNGQFF. Here the CDR3 DNA reads TGTGCCAGCAGCCAGGCGGGACCCTACAATGGGCAGTTCTTC.

The chain links TRBV19 to TRBJ1-1; 8 bases map to TRBD1. In germline, CDR1 is LNHDA, CDR2 SQIVND (reference sequence). V shed 5 bases and J 1 base; nucleotides not matched to a gene: 12. The CDR3 consists of 17 residues. The CDR3, as DNA: TGTGCCAGTAGTCTTTACAAAAGGACAGGGAAGAACACTGAAGCTTTCTTT. It translates to CASSLYKRTGKNTEAFF.

This clonotype was seen many times. The chain recombines TRBV29-1 with TRBJ1-2; D may be TRBD1 (6 bases). CDR1 and CDR2 (germline): SQVTM, ANQGSEA. The V end lost 3 bases, the J end lost 7 bases, and 15 bases lay between the germline ends. CDR3 length: 13 residues. The CDR3 nucleotides read TGCAGCGTTGAGTCCAGGGGACCTATTGGCTACACCTTC. As protein: CSVESRGPIGYTF.

The chain employs TRBV10-3 and TRBJ2-1; 7 bases match TRBD2. The length of the CDR3 is 15 residues. From germline, CDR1 is ENHRY and CDR2 SYGVKD. Trimming at V came to 4 bases and at J to 5 bases, leaving 8 bases not matched to a gene. The DNA for the CDR3 is TGTGCCATCAGTGGAGGTAGCGGGTTCAACAATGAGCAGTTCTTC. Its protein is CAISGGSGFNNEQFF.

This clonotype has more than one count but fewer than ten. The rearrangement links TRBV3-1 to TRBJ2-6; D is unresolved. Germline V CDR1 and CDR2: LGHDT, YNNKEL (reference sequence). V shed 1 base and J shed 1 base, with 8 bases lying between them. This CDR3 spans 16 amino acids. CDR3 bases: TGTGCCAGCAGCCAAGGGTGGAGTTCTGGGGCCAACGTCCTGACTTTC. This gives the protein CASSQGWSSGANVLTF.

This chain connects TRBV12-5 to TRBJ2-4; 8 bases map to TRBD1. CDR3 length: 15 residues. Germline CDR1 LGHNT, CDR2 FRNRAP. The junction had 5 bases not matched to a gene; V was cut back by 0 bases and J by 7 bases. CDR3 bases: TGTGCTAGTGGTTTGGTAACACAGGGGGTGAACATTCAGTACTTC. Protein: CASGLVTQGVNIQYF.

V and J are TRBV2 and TRBJ1-4; D remains unclear. This CDR3 region has 13 residues. CDR1 SNHLY and CDR2 FYNNEI come from the germline V gene. V shed 6 bases and J shed 6 bases, with 11 bases lying between them. CDR3 DNA sequence: TGTGCCAGCAGACCCCTGGGCGATGAAAAACTGTTTTTT. Its translation: CASRPLGDEKLFF.

This chain links TRBV30 with TRBJ1-2; no definite D call. Germline V lookup: CDR1 GTSNPN, CDR2 SVGIG (reference sequence). This CDR3 has 12 amino acids. V lost 0 bases and J 4 bases, leaving 6 bases between the germline ends. CDR3 sequence: CAWSVLGYGYTF. In DNA form, the CDR3 reads TGTGCCTGGAGTGTACTTGGCTATGGCTACACCTTC. The entire variable domain, with the rest obtained from reference TRBV30 and TRBJ1-2, is as follows: SQTIHQWPATLVQPVGSPLSLECTVEGTSNPNLYWYRQAAGRGLQLLFYSVGIGQISSEVPQNLSASRPQDRQFILSSKKLLLSDSGFYLCAWSVLGYGYTFGSGTRLTVV.

Of note for this clonotype: Possible read error: a much larger clone is one base away. The chain employs TRBV29-1 and TRBJ2-2; a possible D gene is TRBD1 (6 bases). This CDR3 has 14 amino acids. In germline, CDR1 is SQVTM, CDR2 ANQGSEA. V dropped 4 bases and J dropped 5 bases, with 14 bases sitting between them. This CDR3 is CSVGEPRGTGELFF. CDR3 in DNA: TGCAGCGTTGGAGAGCCCAGGGGAACCGGGGAGCTGTTTTTT.

The gene calls are TRBV6-4 and TRBJ2-2; D not certain. Germline assignment: CDR1 MRHNA and CDR2 SNTAGT. V was clipped by 4 bases and J by 6 bases, with 12 bases between them. This CDR3 contains 14 residues. The CDR3: CASSGPVLPGELFF. The CDR3 DNA is TGTGCCAGCAGTGGTCCCGTCCTTCCCGGGGAGCTGTTTTTT.

The chain links TRBV6-1 to TRBJ2-1; TRBD2 aligns across 10 bases. The trim removed 7 bases at V and 5 bases at J, leaving 8 bases unmatched. Germline CDR1 reads MNHNS; CDR2 reads SASEGT. The CDR3 length is 15 residues. DNA of the CDR3: TGTGCCAGCACTCTGAGCGGGAGGGCCGACAATGAGCAGTTCTTC. Amino acids: CASTLSGRADNEQFF.